A single sample gave rise to the 29 T cell receptor beta chains below, sequenced in a study of T cell responses to AZD1222 COVID-19 vaccine. The protocol was immunoSEQ multiplex PCR, while the TCRdb copy is restricted to in-frame clones and leaves out a portion. The table has tens of thousands of clones, approximately 86% seen once; the top ten hold approximately 5.6%. The sequences come from peripheral blood, collected 28 days after the second AZD1222 dose. Receptors originate from an adult who received the AZD1222 COVID-19 vaccine.

The chain uses TRBV6-5 and TRBJ2-6; D unclear. Germline V lookup: CDR1 MNHEY, CDR2 SVGAGI. This CDR3 has 13 amino acids. The V end lost 8 bases, the J end lost 0 bases, and 5 bases lay between the germline ends. The CDR3: CASRSSGANVLTF. CDR3 nucleotides: TGTGCCAGCCGGAGCTCTGGGGCCAACGTCCTGACTTTC.

The gene calls are TRBV5-4 and TRBJ2-3; D could derive from TRBD1 or TRBD2 (5 bases each). V was trimmed by 0 bases and J by 3 bases, leaving 14 bases between them. Germline loops: CDR1 SGHNT, CDR2 YYREEE (reference sequence). The CDR3 spans 16 residues. CDR3 residues: CASSLGLDGATDTQYF. The CDR3 coding sequence is TGTGCCAGCAGCTTGGGTCTCGACGGGGCTACAGATACGCAGTATTTT.

The chain uses TRBV19 and TRBJ2-4; 9 nucleotides align to TRBD2. The CDR3 is made up of 15 amino acids. Germline CDR1 reads LNHDA; CDR2 reads SQIVND (reference sequence). The V segment lost 6 bases and the J segment 4 bases; nucleotides outside the gene matches: 7. CDR3 sequence (DNA): TGTGCCAGTAGCCAACCGACTAGCGGAAAAAACATTCAGTACTTC. It is translated as CASSQPTSGKNIQYF. The whole variable domain, remainder taken from reference TRBV19 and TRBJ2-4, is DGGITQSPKYLFRKEGQNVTLSCEQNLNHDAMYWYRQDPGQGLRLIYYSQIVNDFQKGDIAEGYSVSREKKESFPLTVTSAQKNPTAFYLCASSQPTSGKNIQYFGAGTRLSVL.

V gene TRBV7-3 combines with J gene TRBJ2-1; D is perhaps TRBD2 (5 bases). Trimming took off 4 bases at V and 1 base at J, with 17 bases between the two ends. This CDR3 is built from 17 residues. Germline assignment: CDR1 SGHTA and CDR2 FQGTGA. CDR3 protein: CASSSGKGAISYNEQFF. The CDR3, as DNA: TGTGCCAGCAGCTCCGGCAAGGGAGCGATTTCCTACAATGAGCAGTTCTTC.

The rearrangement joins TRBV10-3 to TRBJ1-2, with 9 bases matching TRBD1. V was pared by 6 bases and J by 4 bases, with 27 bases of the junction left unmatched. Germline loops: CDR1 ENHRY, CDR2 SYGVKD. The CDR3 loop spans 21 amino acids. In DNA form, the CDR3 reads TGTGCCATCAGCCGCCCGATCGAATCGGGACAGGGAAGTTCCCTATCCTATGGCTACACCTTC. The encoded protein is CAISRPIESGQGSSLSYGYTF.

The chain has TRBV6-2 or TRBV6-3 and TRBJ2-5; D gene unclear. CDR1 and CDR2 (germline): MNHEY, SVGEGT. The V gene lost 6 bases and the J gene lost 4 bases, with 21 bases spanning the gap. The CDR3 is 16 amino acids. CDR3 sequence reads: CASSPGMELHRETQYF. The CDR3 nucleotides read TGTGCCAGCAGCCCTGGGATGGAGCTCCACAGAGAGACCCAGTACTTC.

This clone came up a few times. This chain connects TRBV7-9 to TRBJ1-1, with unresolved D. Trimming took 1 base from V and 8 from J, leaving 8 bases between them. Germline loops: CDR1 SEHNR, CDR2 FQNEAQ (reference sequence). The CDR3 runs 12 residues. In DNA, the CDR3 is TGTGCCAGCAGCTTAGTGGGCGGCGAAGCTTTCTTT. Amino acids: CASSLVGGEAFF.

V usage is TRBV2 and J usage is TRBJ2-7; D ambiguous. Looked up from germline, CDR1 is SNHLY and CDR2 is FYNNEI. There are 12 residues in the CDR3. Trimming cost V 8 bases and J 1 base, with 9 bases left between them. CDR3 nucleotide sequence: TGTGCCAGCGAGACCCTTTCCTACGAGCAGTACTTC. It specifies CASETLSYEQYF.

This chain uses TRBV19 with TRBJ1-2, with 9 bases matching TRBD1. The length of the CDR3 is 12 residues. After removal of 10 bases from V and 8 bases from J, the junction contained 8 bases not matched to a gene. Germline CDR1 and CDR2: LNHDA and SQIVND (reference sequence). The CDR3 reads CAIKQGAGGYTF. The CDR3 bases are TGTGCCATTAAACAGGGGGCAGGAGGCTACACCTTC.

This clone appeared a single time. The chain links TRBV4-1 to TRBJ2-3, with D maybe TRBD2 (6 bases). Deletions cut 1 base from V and 2 bases from J, with 13 bases between. CDR3 size: 16 residues. Per the germline V gene, CDR1 is MGHRA and CDR2 is YSYEKL. The CDR3 DNA reads as TGCGCCAGCAGCCAAGCTACCGCGGGACCCACAGATACGCAGTATTTT. It yields the protein CASSQATAGPTDTQYF.

The chain carries TRBV3-1 (or the pseudogene TRBV3-2) and TRBJ2-1; TRBD1 matches 9 bases. CDR1 is LGHDT, CDR2 YNNKEL, per germline (reference sequence). With 3 bases clipped from V and 4 bases from J, the junction kept 10 bases outside the gene matches. This CDR3 contains 17 residues. The CDR3 bases are TGTGCCAGCAGCCATGCTCCGGGACAGGGACTATACAATGAGCAGTTCTTC. It is translated as CASSHAPGQGLYNEQFF.

This chain joins TRBV27 and TRBJ1-2; 10 bases are a match to TRBD1. The V and J ends lost 4 bases and 7 bases, in that order; junction bases with no gene match: 9. CDR1 MNHEY and CDR2 SMNVEV come from the germline V gene (reference sequence). The CDR3 loop spans 15 amino acids. The CDR3 region is CASSSGTGVRGGYTF. The CDR3 coding sequence is TGTGCCAGCAGTTCCGGGACAGGGGTTCGCGGTGGCTACACCTTC.

This chain joins TRBV18 and TRBJ1-1; D unresolved. From germline, CDR1 is KGHSH and CDR2 LQKENI. The CDR3 has 14 amino acids. Trimming cost V 5 bases and J 0 bases, with 10 bases left between them. The CDR3 protein is CASSIGPMNTEAFF. The CDR3 DNA sequence: TGTGCCAGCTCAATCGGGCCGATGAACACTGAAGCTTTCTTT.

There are a few counts of this clone. This chain links TRBV28 with TRBJ2-2; 7 bases map to TRBD2. J lost 7 bases, V lost 2 bases, and 7 bases had no gene match. CDR3 length: 15 amino acids. In germline, CDR1 is MDHEN, CDR2 SYDVKM. Written as DNA, the CDR3 is TGTGCCAGCAGTTTAAGCACACGGGGGGTCGGGGAGCTGTTTTTT. This sequence encodes CASSLSTRGVGELFF.

In this sample, this clone turned up once. The sample carries other DNA sequences with the same CDR3. V gene TRBV25-1 combines with J gene TRBJ1-5, with D uncertain. The CDR3 is 12 residues long. V was cut by 4 bases and J by 7 bases, with 8 bases left in between. Germline CDR1 is MGHDK and CDR2 is SYGVNS. CDR3 residues: CASSAPNQPQHF. CDR3 DNA sequence: TGTGCCAGCAGTGCCCCAAACCAGCCCCAGCATTTT.

The J gene is TRBJ1-2, the V gene TRBV2; D is perhaps TRBD1 (5 bases). With 7 bases removed from V and 4 bases from J, the gap between germline ends came to 7 bases. The CDR3 is 11 residues long. CDR1 is SNHLY, CDR2 FYNNEI, per germline. CDR3 coding DNA: TGTGCCAGCACCAGGGCCTATGGCTACACCTTC. Its translation: CASTRAYGYTF.

The rearrangement joins TRBV12-3 or TRBV12-4 to TRBJ1-5; D not certain. Between the trimmed V and J ends, which lost 7 bases and 2 bases, there was a span of 9 bases. The CDR3 runs 13 residues. CDR3 region: CASTDSRNQPQHF. In nucleotides, the CDR3 is TGTGCCAGCACCGATTCCCGCAATCAGCCCCAGCATTTT.

The sample holds a few counts of this clone. The chain has TRBV7-2 and TRBJ1-5; D perhaps matches TRBD1 (5 bases). Trimming removed 6 bases at V and 3 bases at J, with 15 bases between. The CDR3 covers 15 residues. Germline V gives CDR1 SGHTA, CDR2 FQGNSA. CDR3 bases: TGTGCCAGCAGTGAAGGGGTTTCGGTCAATCAGCCCCAGCATTTT. Its translation is CASSEGVSVNQPQHF.

V is TRBV19 and J is TRBJ2-7; TRBD1 matches at 10 bases. Germline assignment: CDR1 LNHDA and CDR2 SQIVND (reference sequence). The CDR3 length is 13 residues. Trimming at V came to 5 bases and at J to 5 bases, leaving 3 bases not matched to a gene. The CDR3 sequence is CASSRDRGDEQYF. CDR3 nucleotide sequence: TGTGCCAGTAGTCGGGACAGGGGCGACGAGCAGTACTTC. Variable domain in full (rest from reference TRBV19 and TRBJ2-7): DGGITQSPKYLFRKEGQNVTLSCEQNLNHDAMYWYRQDPGQGLRLIYYSQIVNDFQKGDIAEGYSVSREKKESFPLTVTSAQKNPTAFYLCASSRDRGDEQYFGPGTRLTVT.

V is TRBV11-2 and J is TRBJ2-1; D might be TRBD2 (6 bases). Between the trimmed V and J ends, which lost 6 bases and 8 bases, there was a span of 11 bases. The CDR3 sequence is 12 residues long. From germline, CDR1 is SGHAT and CDR2 FQNNGV. As DNA, the CDR3 is TGTGCCAGCAGTTCCGAGCGGGATGAGCAGTTCTTC. It yields the protein CASSSERDEQFF. Filled out from reference TRBV11-2 and TRBJ2-1, the complete variable domain reads EAGVAQSPRYKIIEKRQSVAFWCNPISGHATLYWYQQILGQGPKLLIQFQNNGVVDDSQLPKDRFSAERLKGVDSTLKIQPAKLEDSAVYLCASSSERDEQFFGPGTRLTVL.

This clone was seen a few times. The chain has TRBV10-1 and TRBJ2-1, with TRBD1 as a possible D gene (6 bases). Trimming cost V 6 bases and J 0 bases, with 12 bases left between them. CDR3 length: 15 residues. CDR1 and CDR2 from the germline V gene are WNHNN and SYGVQD (reference sequence). The CDR3 protein is CASRDSRSSYNEQFF. CDR3 DNA sequence: TGCGCCAGCAGGGACAGCCGTAGCTCCTACAATGAGCAGTTCTTC.

The chain has TRBV7-3 and TRBJ1-1, with D tentatively TRBD1 (6 bases). The CDR3 totals 13 residues. V was shortened by 5 bases and J by 6 bases, with 13 bases between the two germline ends. CDR1 and CDR2 (germline): SGHTA, FQGTGA. DNA for the CDR3: TGTGCCAGCAGCGTCGGGACAACGTCTGAAGCTTTCTTT. It codes for CASSVGTTSEAFF. Variable domain in full (rest from reference TRBV7-3 and TRBJ1-1): GAGVSQTPSNKVTEKGKYVELRCDPISGHTALYWYRQSLGQGPEFLIYFQGTGAADDSGLPNDRFFAVRPEGSVSTLKIQRTERGDSAVYLCASSVGTTSEAFFGQGTRLTVV.

The chain links TRBV30 to TRBJ2-5; possible D gene TRBD1, 6 bases. CDR3 length: 13 residues. Trimming shortened V by 7 bases and J by 5 bases, and 17 bases separated the two germline ends. Looked up from germline, CDR1 is GTSNPN and CDR2 is SVGIG (reference sequence). The CDR3 DNA is TGTGCCTTCCGGGACACTGGGCGGGAGACCCAGTACTTC. Its translation is CAFRDTGRETQYF.

The chain recombines TRBV28 with TRBJ2-7; tentative D call: TRBD2 (6 bases). Per germline, CDR1 MDHEN and CDR2 SYDVKM. There are 15 residues in the CDR3. Between the trimmed V and J ends, which lost 6 bases and 2 bases, there was a span of 17 bases. In DNA form, the CDR3 reads TGTGCCAGCAGCCTCCCCGGGACTCAGGCCTACGAGCAGTACTTC. It yields the protein CASSLPGTQAYEQYF.

This chain joins TRBV5-1 and TRBJ2-1; D gene uncertain. This CDR3 region has 14 residues. V was shortened by 2 bases and J by 5 bases, with 11 bases between the two germline ends. Per germline, CDR1 SGHRS and CDR2 YFSETQ. The CDR3 is CASSFLTVNNEQFF. CDR3 bases: TGCGCCAGCAGCTTTCTAACCGTTAACAATGAGCAGTTCTTC. The full variable domain, its missing parts supplied by reference TRBV5-1 and TRBJ2-1, is KAGVTQTPRYLIKTRGQQVTLSCSPISGHRSVSWYQQTPGQGLQFLFEYFSETQRNKGNFPGRFSGRQFSNSRSEMNVSTLELGDSALYLCASSFLTVNNEQFFGPGTRLTVL.

The V and J genes are TRBV18 and TRBJ2-3; 11 bases map to TRBD1. J gave up 1 base and V 4 bases, and 1 base lay outside the gene matches. The CDR3 loop spans 15 amino acids. Germline lookup yields CDR1 KGHSH and CDR2 LQKENI. The CDR3 loop reads CASSRDRGGTDTQYF. The CDR3 region has the DNA TGTGCCAGCTCACGGGACAGGGGGGGCACAGATACGCAGTATTTT.

CDR3 sequence: CAWSNTENNYGYTF. The CDR3 DNA sequence: TGTGCCTGGAGTAACACGGAAAATAACTATGGCTACACCTTC. The chain links TRBV30 to TRBJ1-2, with D unresolved. The germline V and J ends were trimmed by 2 bases and 1 base, with 11 bases remaining between them. Germline V lookup: CDR1 GTSNPN, CDR2 SVGIG (reference sequence). The CDR3 sequence is 14 residues long.

The rearrangement links TRBV7-2 to TRBJ1-6, with D possibly TRBD1 on 6 matching bases. Germline V gives CDR1 SGHTA, CDR2 FQGNSA. V was shortened by 5 bases and J by 7 bases, with 24 bases between the two germline ends. The CDR3 contains 18 residues. The CDR3 DNA follows: TGTGCCAGCAGCCTTCACGAGGCAGGGGCTTTGGAAAATTCACCCCTCCACTTT. Protein sequence: CASSLHEAGALENSPLHF.

The V and J genes are TRBV10-3 and TRBJ2-1, with TRBD2 matching 8 bases. Per germline, CDR1 ENHRY and CDR2 SYGVKD. The CDR3 length is 12 residues. The J segment lost 7 bases and the V segment lost 10 bases, leaving 6 bases of the junction unmatched. As DNA, the CDR3 is TGTGCCAGACTAGCGTTGGGGAATGAGCAGTTCTTC. Residues: CARLALGNEQFF.